The clone carrying this T cell receptor (beta chain) was seen only a few times. The target antigen is unknown. These data belong to a study of identical twins. Study-wide points: Potential partial confounding of zero-insertion analyses by invariant MAIT and iNKT cells was noted.

There were only healthy Caucasians among the donors. Each CDR3 protein is one row after TCRdb ran MiXCR on the 5' RACE reads. In the table there are hundreds of thousands of distinct CDR3 sequences, around 8.6% of which are singletons. The CDR3 has 15 residues. V gave up 0 bases and J gave up 3 bases; unmatched junction bases: 2. Germline CDR1 is SGDLS and CDR2 is YYNGEE. These data are also associated with another study on yellow fever vaccine responses in identical twins.

The TCR was taken from a woman aged 18-29 years in good health. The material sequenced was PBMCs. The J gene is TRBJ2-1, the V gene TRBV9; 8 bases align to TRBD2. DNA for the CDR3: TGTGCCAGCAGCGTAGCGGGGGGGGACTACAATGAGCAGTTCTTC. Its protein is CASSVAGGDYNEQFF.